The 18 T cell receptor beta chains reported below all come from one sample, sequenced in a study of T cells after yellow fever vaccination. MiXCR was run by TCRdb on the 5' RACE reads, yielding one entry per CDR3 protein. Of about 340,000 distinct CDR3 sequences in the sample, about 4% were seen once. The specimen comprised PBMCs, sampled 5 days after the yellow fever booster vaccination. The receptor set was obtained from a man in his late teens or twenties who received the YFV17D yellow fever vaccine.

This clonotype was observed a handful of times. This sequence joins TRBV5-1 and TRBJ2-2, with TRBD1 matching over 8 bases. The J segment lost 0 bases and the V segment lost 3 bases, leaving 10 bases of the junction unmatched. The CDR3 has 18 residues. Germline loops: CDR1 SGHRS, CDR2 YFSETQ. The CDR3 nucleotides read TGCGCCAGCAGCTCCCCATCTGGACAGGGATCGAACACCGGGGAGCTGTTTTTT. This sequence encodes CASSSPSGQGSNTGELFF.

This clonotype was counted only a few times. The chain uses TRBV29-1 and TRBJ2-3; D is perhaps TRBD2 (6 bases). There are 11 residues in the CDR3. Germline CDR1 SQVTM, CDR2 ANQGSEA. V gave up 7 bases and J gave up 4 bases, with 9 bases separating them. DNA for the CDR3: TGCAGCGGGGGGGTGTCAGATACGCAGTATTTT. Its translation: CSGGVSDTQYF.

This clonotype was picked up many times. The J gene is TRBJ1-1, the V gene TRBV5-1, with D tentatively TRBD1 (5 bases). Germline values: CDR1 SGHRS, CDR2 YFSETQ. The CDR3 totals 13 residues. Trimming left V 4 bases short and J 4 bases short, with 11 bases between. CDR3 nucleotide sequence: TGCGCCAGCAGCGTACAGGTTGGCACTGAAGCTTTCTTT. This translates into CASSVQVGTEAFF.

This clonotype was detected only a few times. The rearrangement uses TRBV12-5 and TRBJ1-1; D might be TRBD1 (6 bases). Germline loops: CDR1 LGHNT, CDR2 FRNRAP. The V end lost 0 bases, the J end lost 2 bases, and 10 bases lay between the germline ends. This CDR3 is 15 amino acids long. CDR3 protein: CASGLVTGPNTEAFF. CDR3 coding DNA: TGTGCTAGTGGTTTGGTGACAGGCCCTAACACTGAAGCTTTCTTT.

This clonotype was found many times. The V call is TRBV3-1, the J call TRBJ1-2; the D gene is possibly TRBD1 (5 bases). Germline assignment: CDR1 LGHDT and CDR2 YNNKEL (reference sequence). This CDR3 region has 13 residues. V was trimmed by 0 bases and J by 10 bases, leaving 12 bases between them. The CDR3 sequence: CASSQDGGANYTF. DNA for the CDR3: TGTGCCAGCAGCCAAGATGGCGGGGCGAACTACACCTTC.

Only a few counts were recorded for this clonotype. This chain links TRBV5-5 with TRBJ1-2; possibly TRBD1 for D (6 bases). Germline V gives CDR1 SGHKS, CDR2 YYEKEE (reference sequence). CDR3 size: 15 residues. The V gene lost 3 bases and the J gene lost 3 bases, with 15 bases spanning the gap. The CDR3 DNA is TGTGCCAGCAGCTCCGATACAGGGTCCTACTATGGCTACACCTTC. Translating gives CASSSDTGSYYGYTF. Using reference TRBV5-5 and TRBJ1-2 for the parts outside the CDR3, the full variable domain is DAGVTQSPTHLIKTRGQQVTLRCSPISGHKSVSWYQQVLGQGPQFIFQYYEKEERGRGNFPDRFSARQFPNYSSELNVNALLLGDSALYLCASSSDTGSYYGYTFGSGTRLTVV.

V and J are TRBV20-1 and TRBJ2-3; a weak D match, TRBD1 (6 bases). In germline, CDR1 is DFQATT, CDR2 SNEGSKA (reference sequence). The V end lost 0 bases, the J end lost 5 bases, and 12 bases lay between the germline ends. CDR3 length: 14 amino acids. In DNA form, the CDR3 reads TGCAGTGCTAGAGAACACAGGGCCGGAGATACGCAGTATTTT. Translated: CSAREHRAGDTQYF.

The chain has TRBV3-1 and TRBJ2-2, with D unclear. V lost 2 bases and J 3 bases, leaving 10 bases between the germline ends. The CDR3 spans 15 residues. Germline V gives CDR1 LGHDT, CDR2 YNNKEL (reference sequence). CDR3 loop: CASSQWQVDTGELFF. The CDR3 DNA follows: TGTGCCAGCAGCCAATGGCAGGTGGACACCGGGGAGCTGTTTTTT.

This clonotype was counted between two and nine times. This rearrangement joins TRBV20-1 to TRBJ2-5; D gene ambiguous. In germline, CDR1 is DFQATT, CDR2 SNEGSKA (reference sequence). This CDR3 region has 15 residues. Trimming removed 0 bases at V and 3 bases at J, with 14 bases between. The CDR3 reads CSARDSGRSEETQYF. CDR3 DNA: TGCAGTGCTAGAGATTCGGGCAGGTCTGAAGAGACCCAGTACTTC.

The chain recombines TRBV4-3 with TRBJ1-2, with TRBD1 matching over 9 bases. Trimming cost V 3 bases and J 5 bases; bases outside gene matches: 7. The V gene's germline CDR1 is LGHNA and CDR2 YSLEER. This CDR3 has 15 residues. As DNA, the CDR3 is TGCGCCAGCAGCCAGGGTACAGGGGGCCGGTATGGCTACACCTTC. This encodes CASSQGTGGRYGYTF.

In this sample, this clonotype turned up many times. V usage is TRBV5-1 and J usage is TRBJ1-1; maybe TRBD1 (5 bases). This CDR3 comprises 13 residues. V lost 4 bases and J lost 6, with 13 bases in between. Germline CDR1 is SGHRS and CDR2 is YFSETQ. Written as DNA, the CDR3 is TGCGCCAGCAGCCTAAACCGGGACGCTGAAGCTTTCTTT. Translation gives CASSLNRDAEAFF.

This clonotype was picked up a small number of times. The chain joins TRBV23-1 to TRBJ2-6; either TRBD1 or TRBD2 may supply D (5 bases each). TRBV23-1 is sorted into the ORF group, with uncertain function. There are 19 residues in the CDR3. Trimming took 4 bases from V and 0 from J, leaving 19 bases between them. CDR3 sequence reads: CASSRGQGKSNSGANVLTF. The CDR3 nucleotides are TGCGCCAGCAGTCGAGGGCAGGGCAAGTCAAACTCTGGGGCCAACGTCCTGACTTTC.

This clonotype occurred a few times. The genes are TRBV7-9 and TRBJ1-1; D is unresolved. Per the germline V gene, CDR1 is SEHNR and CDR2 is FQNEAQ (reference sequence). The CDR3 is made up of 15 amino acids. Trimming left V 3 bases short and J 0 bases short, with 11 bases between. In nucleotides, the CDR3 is TGTGCCAGCAGCTTCCTGAGGGCAGTGAACACTGAAGCTTTCTTT. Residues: CASSFLRAVNTEAFF. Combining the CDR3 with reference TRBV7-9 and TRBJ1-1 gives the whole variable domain DTGVSQNPRHKITKRGQNVTFRCDPISEHNRLYWYRQTLGQGPEFLTYFQNEAQLEKSRLLSDRFSAERPKGSFSTLEIQRTEQGDSAMYLCASSFLRAVNTEAFFGQGTRLTVV.

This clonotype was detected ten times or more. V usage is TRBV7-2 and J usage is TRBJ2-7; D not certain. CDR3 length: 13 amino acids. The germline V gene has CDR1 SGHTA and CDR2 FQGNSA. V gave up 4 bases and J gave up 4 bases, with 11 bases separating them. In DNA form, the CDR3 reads TGTGCCAGCAGCTCGCAGGACGGGTACGAGCAGTACGTC. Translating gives CASSSQDGYEQYV.

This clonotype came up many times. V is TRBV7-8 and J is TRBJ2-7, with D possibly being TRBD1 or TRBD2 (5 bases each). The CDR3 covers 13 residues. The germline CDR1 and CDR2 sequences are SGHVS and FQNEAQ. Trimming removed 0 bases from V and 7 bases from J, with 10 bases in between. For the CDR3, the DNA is TGTGCCAGCAGCTTAGCCGGGACGCGGGAGCAGTACGTC. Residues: CASSLAGTREQYV.

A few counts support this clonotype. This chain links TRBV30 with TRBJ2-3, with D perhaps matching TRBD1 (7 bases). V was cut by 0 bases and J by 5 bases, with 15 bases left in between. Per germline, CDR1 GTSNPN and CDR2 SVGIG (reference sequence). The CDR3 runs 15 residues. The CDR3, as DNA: TGTGCCTGGAGTGTACAGGGGTCGGGGGTAGATACGCAGTATTTT. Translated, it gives CAWSVQGSGVDTQYF.

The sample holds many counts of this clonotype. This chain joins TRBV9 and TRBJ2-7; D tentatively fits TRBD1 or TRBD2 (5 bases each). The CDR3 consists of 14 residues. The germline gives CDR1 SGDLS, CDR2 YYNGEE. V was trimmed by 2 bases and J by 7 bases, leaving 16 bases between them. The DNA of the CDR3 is TGTGCCAGCAGCGTCCGGGACCAAGCTAAGGAGCAGTACTTC. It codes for CASSVRDQAKEQYF.

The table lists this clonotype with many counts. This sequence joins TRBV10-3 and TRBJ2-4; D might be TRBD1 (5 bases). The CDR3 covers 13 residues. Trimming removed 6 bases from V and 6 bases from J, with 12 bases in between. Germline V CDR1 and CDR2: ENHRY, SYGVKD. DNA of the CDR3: TGTGCCATCAGCAGTCCAGGGTTAAACATTCAGTACTTC. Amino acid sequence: CAISSPGLNIQYF.